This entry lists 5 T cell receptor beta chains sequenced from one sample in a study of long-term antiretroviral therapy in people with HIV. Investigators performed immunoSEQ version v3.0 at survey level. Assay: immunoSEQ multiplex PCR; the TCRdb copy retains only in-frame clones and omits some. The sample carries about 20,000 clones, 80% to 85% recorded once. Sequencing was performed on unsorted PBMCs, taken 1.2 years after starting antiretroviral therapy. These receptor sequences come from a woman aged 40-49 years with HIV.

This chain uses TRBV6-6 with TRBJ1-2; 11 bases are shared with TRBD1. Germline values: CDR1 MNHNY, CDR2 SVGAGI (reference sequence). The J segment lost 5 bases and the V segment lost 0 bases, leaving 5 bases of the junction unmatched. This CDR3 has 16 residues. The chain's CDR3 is CASSYSLGTGGYGYTF. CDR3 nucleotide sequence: TGTGCCAGCAGTTACTCGTTAGGGACAGGGGGATATGGCTACACCTTC.

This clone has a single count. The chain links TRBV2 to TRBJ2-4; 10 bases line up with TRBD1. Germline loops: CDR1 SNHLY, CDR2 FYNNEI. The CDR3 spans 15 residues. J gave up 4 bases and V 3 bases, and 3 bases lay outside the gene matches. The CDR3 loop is CASSDPDRGKNIQYF. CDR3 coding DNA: TGTGCCAGCAGTGACCCGGACAGGGGGAAAAACATTCAGTACTTC.

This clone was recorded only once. CDR3 nucleotides: TGTGCCAGCAGCTTAGACTTGACAGGGGTGGGCTACACCTTC. Its translation: CASSLDLTGVGYTF. The chain recombines TRBV7-2 with TRBJ1-2; TRBD1 aligns across 8 bases. V trimming: 1 base; J trimming: 8 bases; junction bases outside the gene matches: 6. Germline CDR1 SGHTA, CDR2 FQGNSA. This CDR3 has 14 amino acids.

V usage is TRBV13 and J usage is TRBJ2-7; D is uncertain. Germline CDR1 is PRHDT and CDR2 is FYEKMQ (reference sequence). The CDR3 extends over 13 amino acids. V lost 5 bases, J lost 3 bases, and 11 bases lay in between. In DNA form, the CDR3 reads TGTGCCAGCAGCCCAGGATCGGGCTACGAGCAGTACTTC. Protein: CASSPGSGYEQYF.

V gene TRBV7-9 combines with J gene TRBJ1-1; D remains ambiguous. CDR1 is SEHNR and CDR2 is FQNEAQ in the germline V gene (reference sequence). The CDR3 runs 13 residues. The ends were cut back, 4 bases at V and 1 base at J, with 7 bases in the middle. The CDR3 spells CASSSEWNTEAFF. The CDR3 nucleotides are TGTGCCAGCAGCTCTGAGTGGAACACTGAAGCTTTCTTT.